These 25 T cell receptor beta chains originate from one sample sequenced in a study of blood T cell repertoires in COVID-19. This table comes from immunoSEQ multiplex PCR, and its TCRdb copy is limited to in-frame clones, with some not included. The sample yields about 160,000 clones, about 80% seen once. Material: peripheral blood. The source of these receptors is a man aged 55-75 years with acute or convalescent COVID-19.

J is TRBJ2-4 and V is TRBV4-1; D is ambiguous. Trimming removed 3 bases at V and 0 bases at J, with 9 bases between. The germline CDR1 and CDR2 sequences are MGHRA and YSYEKL. The CDR3 spans 15 residues. The CDR3 DNA is TGCGCCAGCAGCCAGGTCCCAGTAGCCAAAAACATTCAGTACTTC. It yields the protein CASSQVPVAKNIQYF.

The rearrangement joins TRBV5-1 to TRBJ1-1, with D maybe TRBD1 (5 bases). Germline V CDR1 and CDR2: SGHRS, YFSETQ. The CDR3 contains 17 residues. The V gene lost 4 bases and the J gene lost 0 bases, with 19 bases spanning the gap. The CDR3 protein is CASSATAGPTMNTEAFF. CDR3 coding DNA: TGCGCCAGCAGCGCAACAGCAGGGCCCACCATGAACACTGAAGCTTTCTTT.

The chain joins TRBV23-1 to TRBJ1-3; D may be TRBD1 (5 bases). TRBV23-1 falls under the ORF class, with uncertain function. This CDR3 is 14 amino acids long. V was shortened by 6 bases and J by 3 bases, with 12 bases between the two germline ends. Here the CDR3 reads CASRRGTGGNTIYF. CDR3 nucleotide sequence: TGCGCCAGCAGGCGGGGCACAGGTGGAAACACCATATATTTT.

The chain couples TRBV6-2 or TRBV6-3 to TRBJ1-5, with TRBD1 matching 7 bases. Germline V gene sequence: CDR1 MNHEY, CDR2 SVGEGT. The CDR3 contains 14 residues. The V gene end was trimmed by 6 bases and the J gene end by 7 bases; junction bases not matched to a gene: 9. The CDR3 loop is CASSQRQGDQPQHF. The CDR3 DNA follows: TGTGCCAGCAGCCAGAGGCAGGGGGACCAGCCCCAGCATTTT.

The CDR3 spells CASSLTGGGADETQYF. CDR3 DNA: TGTGCCAGCAGCCTGACAGGGGGGGGTGCCGATGAGACCCAGTACTTC. This chain links TRBV5-8 with TRBJ2-5, with 9 bases matching TRBD1. Germline trimming cut 4 bases from V and 5 bases from J; bases unmatched to any gene: 12. The CDR3 runs 16 residues. Germline CDR1 is SGHTS and CDR2 is YDEGEE.

The CDR3 is CASNAPGGGAGYTF. CDR3 bases: TGTGCCAGCAACGCCCCGGGGGGTGGTGCTGGCTACACCTTC. The rearrangement joins TRBV9 to TRBJ1-2, with TRBD1 as a possible D gene (5 bases). Deletions cut 6 bases from V and 7 bases from J, with 19 bases between. The CDR3 loop spans 14 amino acids. The germline V gene encodes CDR1 SGDLS and CDR2 YYNGEE.

This clone was seen only a few times. The J gene is TRBJ1-6, the V gene TRBV5-6; possibly TRBD1 for D (5 bases). Deletions cut 5 bases from V and 10 bases from J, with 13 bases between. CDR1 is SGHDT and CDR2 is YYEEEE in the germline V gene. The CDR3 has 13 amino acids. CDR3 loop: CASRGQGGSPLHF. CDR3 nucleotide sequence: TGTGCCAGCAGGGGTCAGGGCGGATCACCCCTCCACTTT.

This chain joins TRBV5-1 and TRBJ2-2; no clear D. This CDR3 contains 13 residues. Trimming took off 0 bases at V and 7 bases at J, with 7 bases between the two ends. Looked up from germline, CDR1 is SGHRS and CDR2 is YFSETQ. CDR3 in amino acids: CASSLAPNGELFF. The DNA of the CDR3 is TGCGCCAGCAGCTTGGCCCCTAACGGGGAGCTGTTTTTT.

This chain joins TRBV28 and TRBJ2-5, with 10 positions matching TRBD1. Losses at the gene ends were 10 bases for V and 7 bases for J; bases not matched to a gene: 18. Germline CDR1 MDHEN, CDR2 SYDVKM. The CDR3 is 16 residues long. CDR3: CATTKGDRGVSRTQYF. The CDR3 nucleotides are TGTGCCACAACAAAAGGGGACAGGGGCGTTTCGCGGACCCAGTACTTC.

This clone has at least ten counts. The rearrangement uses TRBV6-6 and TRBJ1-5; D remains ambiguous. V lost 2 bases to trimming and J lost 9 bases, with 8 bases between them. Germline CDR1 MNHNY, CDR2 SVGAGI (reference sequence). The CDR3 is 12 residues long. The CDR3 spells CASSYPSRPQHF. The CDR3 nucleotides read TGTGCCAGCAGTTACCCCTCCCGGCCCCAGCATTTT.

The chain carries TRBV7-6 and TRBJ1-1, with D perhaps matching TRBD1 (5 bases). The CDR3 contains 13 residues. Germline assignment: CDR1 SGHVS and CDR2 FNYEAQ. Deletions cut 0 bases from V and 7 bases from J, with 9 bases between. The CDR3 nucleotides read TGTGCCAGCAGCTTAGCGGGGGGGGGTGAAGCTTTCTTT. Protein product: CASSLAGGGEAFF.

Remarks on this clone: Other nucleotide sequences from this sample produce the same CDR3. This chain connects TRBV9 to TRBJ2-7, with 7 nucleotides matching TRBD1. Germline assignment: CDR1 SGDLS and CDR2 YYNGEE. The CDR3 is 14 residues long. V trimming: 7 bases; J trimming: 0 bases; junction bases outside the gene matches: 7. CDR3 sequence: CASSEGTVSYEQYF. CDR3 in DNA: TGTGCCAGCTCAGAAGGGACAGTCTCCTACGAGCAGTACTTC.

The chain recombines TRBV7-2 with TRBJ1-4; a possible D gene is TRBD1 (5 bases). Germline V gene data show CDR1 as SGHTA and CDR2 as FQGNSA. Trimming took 0 bases from V and 3 from J, leaving 8 bases between them. The CDR3 covers 15 residues. This chain's CDR3 is CASSLASRANEKLFF. The DNA of the CDR3 is TGTGCCAGCAGCTTAGCCAGCAGGGCTAATGAAAAACTGTTTTTT.

The CDR3 bases are TGTGCCAGCTCACCATCCTCAGGGGGCAGGTATGGCTACACCTTC. The encoded protein is CASSPSSGGRYGYTF. The chain links TRBV18 to TRBJ1-2, with 8 bases matching TRBD1. Germline values: CDR1 KGHSH, CDR2 LQKENI. Trimming at V came to 2 bases and at J to 5 bases, leaving 7 bases not matched to a gene. The CDR3 has 15 amino acids.

V gene TRBV6-1 combines with J gene TRBJ2-5; D is undetermined. V was pared by 2 bases and J by 2 bases, with 9 bases between. Germline V gene sequence: CDR1 MNHNS, CDR2 SASEGT. The CDR3 runs 14 residues. CDR3 sequence (DNA): TGTGCCAGCAGTGAAAGCCGGAGTCAAGAGACCCAGTACTTC. As protein: CASSESRSQETQYF.

The chain joins TRBV5-1 to TRBJ2-5; D might be TRBD1 (6 bases). The V end lost 1 base, the J end lost 3 bases, and 16 bases lay between the germline ends. The CDR3 length is 16 residues. Germline V gene sequence: CDR1 SGHRS, CDR2 YFSETQ. CDR3 sequence: CASSLNGGGSKETQYF. CDR3 sequence (DNA): TGCGCCAGCAGCTTGAATGGGGGCGGGTCTAAAGAGACCCAGTACTTC.

This rearrangement joins TRBV20-1 to TRBJ2-3; the D gene is possibly TRBD2 (6 bases). This CDR3 comprises 13 residues. The germline V gene has CDR1 DFQATT and CDR2 SNEGSKA (reference sequence). V lost 3 bases and J 4 bases, leaving 11 bases between the germline ends. The CDR3 region is CSASWRDPDTQYF. The CDR3 DNA sequence: TGCAGTGCTAGTTGGAGGGATCCAGATACGCAGTATTTT.

The chain has TRBV5-1 and TRBJ1-2; 7 positions agree with TRBD1. There are 12 residues in the CDR3. Per the germline V gene, CDR1 is SGHRS and CDR2 is YFSETQ. The junction had 3 bases not matched to a gene; V was cut back by 4 bases and J by 6 bases. The CDR3 DNA reads as TGCGCCAGCAGCCCGGGACAGCATGGCTACACCTTC. Protein product: CASSPGQHGYTF.

The chain combines TRBV6-5 with TRBJ2-5; 10 nucleotides line up with TRBD2. This CDR3 has 14 amino acids. V gave up 10 bases and J gave up 1 base; unmatched junction bases: 6. The germline V gene encodes CDR1 MNHEY and CDR2 SVGAGI. The chain's CDR3 is CATLAGDPQETQYF. The DNA of the CDR3 is TGTGCCACCCTAGCGGGGGACCCCCAAGAGACCCAGTACTTC.

The chain joins TRBV24-1 to TRBJ2-2; perhaps TRBD2 as D (5 bases). The germline V gene has CDR1 KGHDR and CDR2 SFDVKD. The CDR3 has 14 amino acids. The V end was cut by 5 bases, the J end by 4 bases, with 10 bases between. CDR3 in amino acids: CATSVSGLTGELFF. CDR3 sequence (DNA): TGTGCCACCAGTGTTTCAGGACTCACCGGGGAGCTGTTTTTT.

The CDR3 reads CASSGGWAEQFF. In DNA form, the CDR3 reads TGTGCCTCGAGCGGGGGGTGGGCTGAGCAGTTCTTC. The V call is TRBV19, the J call TRBJ2-1; 9 bases are a match to TRBD2. V lost 11 bases, J lost 9 bases, and 8 bases stayed unmatched. This CDR3 has 12 residues. The germline gives CDR1 LNHDA, CDR2 SQIVND (reference sequence).

The chain is built from TRBV29-1 and TRBJ1-2, with 9 bases fitting TRBD1. The CDR3 is 13 amino acids. The trim removed 6 bases at V and 7 bases at J, leaving 9 bases unmatched. Germline CDR1 and CDR2: SQVTM and ANQGSEA. This chain's CDR3 is CSVATGGPAGYTF. Written as DNA, the CDR3 is TGCAGCGTAGCTACAGGGGGCCCAGCTGGCTACACCTTC.

This clone was counted between two and nine times. The chain combines TRBV6-2 or TRBV6-3 with TRBJ2-2, with D possibly TRBD2 on 5 matching bases. The V and J ends lost 2 bases and 4 bases respectively, with 11 bases between them. This CDR3 spans 15 amino acids. Germline V gives CDR1 MNHEY, CDR2 SVGEGT. DNA for the CDR3: TGTGCCAGCAGTTACGGTCTAGCCTTCACCGGGGAGCTGTTTTTT. As protein: CASSYGLAFTGELFF.

The rearrangement uses TRBV28 and TRBJ1-5; 12 bases are a match to TRBD1. Germline V lookup: CDR1 MDHEN, CDR2 SYDVKM. This CDR3 is 15 amino acids long. V was clipped by 7 bases and J by 6 bases; unmatched bases: 7. CDR3 amino acids: CASNRGTGGSQPQHF. The CDR3 DNA is TGTGCCAGCAACCGAGGGACAGGGGGCTCTCAGCCCCAGCATTTT.

This clone came up once. V gene TRBV7-2 combines with J gene TRBJ1-2; no firm D call. V lost 4 bases, J lost 1 base, and 7 bases lay in between. The CDR3 is made up of 13 amino acids. The V gene's germline CDR1 is SGHTA and CDR2 FQGNSA. Written as DNA, the CDR3 is TGTGCCAGCAGCTCCTGGAGTAACTATGGCTACACCTTC. Its protein is CASSSWSNYGYTF.